This section outlines one TCR beta chain sequence together with its context. Germline V gives CDR1 SGHTA, CDR2 FQGNSA. V was pared by 5 bases and J by 4 bases, with 15 bases between. This CDR3 comprises 15 residues. From the 5' RACE reads, TCRdb called clonotypes with MiXCR, one entry per CDR3 protein. The data hold under 15,000 distinct CDR3 sequences, with 14% observed a single time. This entry is derived from a study of spatial heterogeneity in lung cancer. The sample's time point: sample taken at primary tumor resection. Whole RNA came from tumor, nontumor lung or frozen PBMC and was sequenced without being sorted.

The sequence was collected from a female donor with early-stage non-small cell lung cancer. Sequences were derived from PBMCs, sampled at surgery. J is TRBJ1-5 and V is TRBV7-2; perhaps TRBD1 as D (5 bases). DNA for the CDR3: TGTGCCAGCAGCCGCGGTCAGGGAGTAAATCAGCCCCAGCATTTT. Its translation: CASSRGQGVNQPQHF.